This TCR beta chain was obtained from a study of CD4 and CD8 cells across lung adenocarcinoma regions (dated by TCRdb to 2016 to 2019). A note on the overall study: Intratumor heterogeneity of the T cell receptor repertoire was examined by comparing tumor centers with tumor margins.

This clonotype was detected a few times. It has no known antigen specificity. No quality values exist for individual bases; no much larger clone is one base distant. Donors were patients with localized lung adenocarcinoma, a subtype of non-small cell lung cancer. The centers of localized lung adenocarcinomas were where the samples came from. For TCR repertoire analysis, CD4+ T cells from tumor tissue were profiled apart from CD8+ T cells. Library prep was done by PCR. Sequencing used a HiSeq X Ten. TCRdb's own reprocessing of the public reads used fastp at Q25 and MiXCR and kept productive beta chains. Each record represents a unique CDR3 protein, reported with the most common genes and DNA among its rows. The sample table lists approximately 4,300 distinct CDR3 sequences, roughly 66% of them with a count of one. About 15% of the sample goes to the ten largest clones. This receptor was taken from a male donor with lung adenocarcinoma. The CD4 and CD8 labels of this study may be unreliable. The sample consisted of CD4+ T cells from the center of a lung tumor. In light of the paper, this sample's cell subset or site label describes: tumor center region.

The nucleotide sequence reads as follows: TGTGCCAGCAGTGCGGCGGGGCGGGGGGCTAAAGACATTCAGTACTTC. The translation is CASSAAGRGAKDIQYF. The chain employs TRBV25-1 and TRBJ2-4, with TRBD2 identical over 8 junction bases. From its cysteine to its phenylalanine, the CDR3 spans 16 amino acids. Only the CDR3 region is kept as DNA, spanning 48 bases read in frame from base 1. The junction shows trimming of 4 bases on V and 8 bases on J, and the gene matches do not reach 13 bases of it. The germline V gene specifies MGHDK as CDR1 and SYGVNS as CDR2.